The rows below give T cell receptor beta chains drawn from one sample of a study of response to subunit inactivated influenza vaccine. TCRdb re-called the RT-PCR reads with MiXCR, one entry per CDR3 protein. The table has about 540,000 distinct CDR3 sequences, under 30% seen once. The same specimen was also included in a second study, on T cells expressing NK-cell markers.

This specimen was CD4+ T cells sorted from PBMCs, taken 11 to 12 days after vaccination. The receptors here all came from a man aged 50-60 years who received an inactivated influenza vaccine. The conserved cysteine and the conserved F or W are not part of the CDR3 here. Rows give clone size only sometimes, using once, few, many, or a class for an expanded clone.

v_call clone_size cdr3_aa
TRBV12-3/TRBV12-4 - ASATRVGAPETQY
TRBV7-2 - ASSLARLAISTDTQY
TRBV7-2 - ASTGGGDSYNEQF
TRBV24-1 many ATSRRATDTQY
TRBV7-3 - ASSSAGGRDIQY
TRBV10-2 many ASSWGPDTQY
TRBV5-1 few ASSSGQIRTEAF
TRBV6-1 many ASSDPNTGELF
TRBV28 - ASRQRYEQY
TRBV6-1 once AAGQGRANYGYT
TRBV4-3 few ASSQELPGTHPLH
TRBV5-1 - ASSAMPGDQPQH
TRBV7-8 - ASSLMGRTDAF
TRBV12-3/TRBV12-4 - ASTSPGHGEQY
TRBV7-3 few ASSLTGPGNTEAF
TRBV3-1 many ASSPRDPTSYEQY
TRBV20-1 - SAREASGGTGTQY
TRBV15 few ATSRDQGKRGNQPQH
TRBV11-2 - ASRTGTNTKKETQY
TRBV9 - ASSGGDRGSEAF
TRBV11-2 once ASSVGHTDTQY
TRBV7-3 - ASSQGQGTYNEQF
TRBV20-1 few SASTGTGDSPLH
TRBV12-3/TRBV12-4 few ASSDPGLAGGSYNEQF
TRBV2 few ASSKGTAASYEQY
TRBV10-3 few AINSGSNTGELF
TRBV3-1 - ASSQMEETQY
TRBV2 - ASSEARSYEQY
TRBV28 - ASREGSGRARQF
TRBV10-1 - ASSDSQNYGYT
TRBV5-6 - ASSYRTSGVTDTQY
TRBV10-3 - AITRTGTNEQF
TRBV7-9 - ASSVRDVKDYEQY
TRBV20-1 - SAFLGGTEAF
TRBV20-1 few SAPRGTTNEKLF
TRBV28 - ASRSQGVNEQY
TRBV7-9 - ASSYHLNEKLF
TRBV5-1 - ASSPTGESGYT
TRBV6-2/TRBV6-3 few ASSTGTYEQY
TRBV4-2 - ASSQDRGGYYGYT
TRBV6-5 few ASSYRSGNTEAF
TRBV5-4 - ASRRQGASEKLF
TRBV11-2 - ASSLDGTTGGRAQY
TRBV7-8 - ASSTDSVNSNQPQH
TRBV29-1 few SVARGLFGTEAF
TRBV30 - AWDRGSGNTIY
TRBV20-1 - SARTSGRLNEQF
TRBV7-8 few ASSVRASGSYEQY
TRBV20-1 - SPTGGAGEQY
TRBV24-1 - ATSGWETGELF
TRBV6-2/TRBV6-3 few ASSNRGRGQHSEAF
TRBV7-2 few ASSLGWRQGDQKLF
TRBV15 - ATSRLTGRGGANVLT
TRBV9 few ASSVASGTGYEQY